A selection of T cell receptor beta chains follows, all from one sample in a study of blood T cell repertoires in COVID-19. The data were produced by immunoSEQ multiplex PCR, yet TCRdb's version contains in-frame clones alone and is incomplete. The table lists about 69,000 clones, roughly 89% of them singletons. Sequences were obtained from peripheral blood. All receptors derive from a woman aged 50 to 60 with active COVID-19. Both conserved end residues are part of each CDR3. Each record gives: V gene, D gene, J gene, clone size, CDR3 DNA, CDR3 protein. D genes are given only for firm matches. The listing skips clone size in some rows; elsewhere it reads once, few, many or a size class.

v_gene: TRBV3-1/TRBV3-2
d_gene: TRBD2
j_gene: TRBJ2-2
abundance: NA
CDR3nt: TGTGCCAGCAGCGCTCTAGGACTAGCGGTTTTCACCGGGGAGCTGTTTTTT
CDR3aa: CASSALGLAVFTGELFF

v_gene: TRBV2
d_gene: NA
j_gene: TRBJ1-6
abundance: NA
CDR3nt: TGTGCCAGCAGTGACAAGGGGCCCCTCTATAATTCACCCCTCCACTTT
CDR3aa: CASSDKGPLYNSPLHF

v_gene: TRBV4-1
d_gene: TRBD2
j_gene: TRBJ2-7
abundance: NA
CDR3nt: TGCGCCAGCAGCCAAGATTGGACTAGCGGATGGGACGAGCAGTACTTC
CDR3aa: CASSQDWTSGWDEQYF

v_gene: TRBV5-6
d_gene: TRBD1
j_gene: TRBJ1-3
abundance: NA
CDR3nt: TGTGCCAGCAGCCCGCAGGGGGCTACAGGAAACACCATATATTTT
CDR3aa: CASSPQGATGNTIYF

v_gene: TRBV7-9
d_gene: NA
j_gene: TRBJ2-1
abundance: NA
CDR3nt: TGTGCCAGCAGCTTAGCGGGAGTCTTCAATGAGCAGTTCTTC
CDR3aa: CASSLAGVFNEQFF

v_gene: TRBV3-1/TRBV3-2
d_gene: TRBD1
j_gene: TRBJ1-4
abundance: NA
CDR3nt: TGTGCCAGCAGCCCAAGACAGGGGAGTGAAAAACTGTTTTTT
CDR3aa: CASSPRQGSEKLFF

v_gene: TRBV4-1
d_gene: NA
j_gene: TRBJ1-4
abundance: NA
CDR3nt: TGCGCCAGCAGCCAAGGAGGGTTGGGGGAAAAACTGTTTTTT
CDR3aa: CASSQGGLGEKLFF

v_gene: TRBV25-1
d_gene: NA
j_gene: TRBJ1-6
abundance: NA
CDR3nt: TGTGCCAGCAGTGATTTCGGGGGAAAGGATAATTCACCCCTCCACTTT
CDR3aa: CASSDFGGKDNSPLHF

v_gene: TRBV7-9
d_gene: TRBD2
j_gene: TRBJ2-7
abundance: NA
CDR3nt: TGTGCCAGCAGCCCGGGAGCCAGCGGGGAGTACTTC
CDR3aa: CASSPGASGEYF

v_gene: TRBV10-2
d_gene: NA
j_gene: TRBJ2-1
abundance: NA
CDR3nt: TGCGCCAGCAGTACCCAGGGCTACAATGAGCAGTTCTTC
CDR3aa: CASSTQGYNEQFF

v_gene: TRBV18
d_gene: TRBD1
j_gene: TRBJ2-5
abundance: NA
CDR3nt: TGTGCCAGCTCACCCTATGGGACAGGGTACGAGACCCAGTACTTC
CDR3aa: CASSPYGTGYETQYF

v_gene: TRBV7-9
d_gene: TRBD1
j_gene: TRBJ1-2
abundance: NA
CDR3nt: TGTGCCAGCAGCCTAACACAGGGGGCTGACTATGGCTACACCTTC
CDR3aa: CASSLTQGADYGYTF

v_gene: TRBV10-1
d_gene: TRBD2
j_gene: TRBJ2-1
abundance: few
CDR3nt: TGCGCCAGCAGTGTAACTAGCGGACTCAATGAGCAGTTCTTC
CDR3aa: CASSVTSGLNEQFF

v_gene: TRBV10-3
d_gene: NA
j_gene: TRBJ1-2
abundance: NA
CDR3nt: TGTGCCATCAGTGAGGGGGGAGGGGGTAACTATGGCTACACCTTC
CDR3aa: CAISEGGGGNYGYTF

v_gene: TRBV7-7
d_gene: TRBD2
j_gene: TRBJ2-1
abundance: NA
CDR3nt: TGTGCTAGCAGCTTAGAGGCAGCGGGAGGCGTTGGTGAGCAGTTCTTC
CDR3aa: CASSLEAAGGVGEQFF

v_gene: TRBV11-3
d_gene: NA
j_gene: TRBJ1-1
abundance: NA
CDR3nt: TGTGCCAGCAGCTTAGGGGGGGGCCGGGGGAACACTGAAGCTTTCTTT
CDR3aa: CASSLGGGRGNTEAFF

v_gene: TRBV7-2
d_gene: NA
j_gene: TRBJ2-7
abundance: NA
CDR3nt: TGTGCCAGCAGGACAGGAGTACCCTACGAGCAGTACTTC
CDR3aa: CASRTGVPYEQYF

v_gene: TRBV15
d_gene: NA
j_gene: TRBJ1-4
abundance: NA
CDR3nt: TGTGCCACCAGCAGACCTCCCCATGAAAAACTGTTTTTT
CDR3aa: CATSRPPHEKLFF